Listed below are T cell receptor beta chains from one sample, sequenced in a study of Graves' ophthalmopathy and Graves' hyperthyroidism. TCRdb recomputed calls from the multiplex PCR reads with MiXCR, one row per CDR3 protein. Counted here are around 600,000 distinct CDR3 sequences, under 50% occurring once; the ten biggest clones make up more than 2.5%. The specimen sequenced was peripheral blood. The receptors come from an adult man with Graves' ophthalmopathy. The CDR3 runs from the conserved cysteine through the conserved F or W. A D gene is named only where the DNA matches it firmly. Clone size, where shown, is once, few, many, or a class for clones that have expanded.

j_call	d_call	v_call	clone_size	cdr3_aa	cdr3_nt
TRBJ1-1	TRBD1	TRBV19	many	CASSIDRTGWVNTEAFF	TGTGCCAGTAGTATAGATCGGACAGGGTGGGTGAACACTGAAGCTTTCTTT
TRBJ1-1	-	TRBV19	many	CASSGSWGVLEAFF	TGTGCCAGTAGTGGGTCCTGGGGGGTTCTTGAAGCTTTCTTT
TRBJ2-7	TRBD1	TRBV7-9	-	CASSPPGQPSYEQYF	TGTGCCAGCTCACCTCCGGGACAGCCCTCCTACGAGCAGTACTTC
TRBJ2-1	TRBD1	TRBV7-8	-	CASSSYRGLDEQFF	TGTGCCAGCAGCTCATACAGGGGGCTGGATGAGCAGTTCTTC
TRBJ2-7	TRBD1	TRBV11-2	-	CASSQAGQASYEQYF	TGTGCCAGCAGCCAGGCGGGACAGGCCTCCTACGAGCAGTACTTC
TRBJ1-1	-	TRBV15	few	CATSPRGGGRFEAFF	TGTGCCACCAGCCCCCGAGGGGGGGGGAGGTTTGAAGCTTTCTTT
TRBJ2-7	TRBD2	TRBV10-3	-	CAISSSGSLYEQYF	TGTGCCATCAGTTCTAGCGGGAGTCTATACGAGCAGTACTTC
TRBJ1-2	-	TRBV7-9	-	CASSHGLAGGYTF	TGTGCCAGCAGCCATGGACTAGCGGGAGGCTACACCTTC
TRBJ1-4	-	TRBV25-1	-	CASSDRAANEKLFF	TGTGCCAGCAGTGACAGGGCGGCTAATGAAAAACTGTTTTTT
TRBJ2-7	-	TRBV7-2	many	CASSLTIYYEQYF	TGTGCCAGCAGCTTAACTATTTACTACGAGCAGTACTTC
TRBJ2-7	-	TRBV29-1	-	CSSFSGFARHEQYF	TGCAGCTCATTTTCCGGGTTTGCACGCCACGAGCAGTACTTC
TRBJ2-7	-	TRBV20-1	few	CSARGSVQFLYEQYF	TGCAGTGCTAGAGGGTCCGTACAATTCCTCTACGAGCAGTACTTC
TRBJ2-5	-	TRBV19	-	CASSIGTARFETQYF	TGTGCCAGTAGTATAGGGACAGCCCGATTTGAGACCCAGTACTTC
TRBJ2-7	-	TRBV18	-	CASSSPSPRYEQYF	TGTGCCAGCTCATCACCATCCCCCCGATACGAGCAGTACTTC
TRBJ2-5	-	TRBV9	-	CASSVAGIQETQYF	TGTGCCAGCAGCGTAGCGGGGATACAAGAGACCCAGTACTTC
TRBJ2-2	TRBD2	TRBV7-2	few	CASSLGRVDTGELFF	TGTGCCAGCAGCCTTGGGAGGGTGGACACCGGGGAGCTGTTTTTT
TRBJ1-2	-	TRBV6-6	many	CASSYRLDGGYGYTF	TGTGCCAGCAGTTACCGCCTGGATGGGGGCTATGGCTACACCTTC
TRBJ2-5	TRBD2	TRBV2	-	CASRGDSGVETQYF	TGTGCCAGCAGAGGGGATAGCGGGGTTGAGACCCAGTACTTC